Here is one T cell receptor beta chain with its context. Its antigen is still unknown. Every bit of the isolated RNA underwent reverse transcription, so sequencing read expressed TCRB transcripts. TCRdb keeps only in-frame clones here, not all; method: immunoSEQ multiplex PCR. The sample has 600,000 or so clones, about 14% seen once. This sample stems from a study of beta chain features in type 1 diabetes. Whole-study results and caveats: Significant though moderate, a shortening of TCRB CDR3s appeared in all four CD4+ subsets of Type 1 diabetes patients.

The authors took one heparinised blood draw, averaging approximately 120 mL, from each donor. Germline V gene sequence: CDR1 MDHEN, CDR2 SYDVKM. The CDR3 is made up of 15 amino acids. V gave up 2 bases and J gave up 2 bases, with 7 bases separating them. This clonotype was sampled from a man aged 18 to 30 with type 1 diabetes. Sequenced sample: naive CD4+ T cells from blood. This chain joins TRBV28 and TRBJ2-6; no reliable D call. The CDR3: CASSLAGPGANVLTF. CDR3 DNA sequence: TGTGCCAGCAGTTTAGCCGGGCCTGGGGCCAACGTCCTGACTTTC.